This T cell receptor (beta chain) was recorded in a study of regulatory T cells in long-lasting Graves disease. Arm-PCR of CDR3 regions and iRepertoire HTBI primers were used to build TCR beta libraries. TCRdb re-derived calls from the multiplex PCR reads in MiXCR, one entry per CDR3 protein. The sample yields about 290,000 distinct CDR3 sequences, roughly a fifth seen once. The germline V gene has CDR1 LGHNA and CDR2 YSLEER. This CDR3 has 13 amino acids. The V segment lost 1 base and the J segment 5 bases; nucleotides outside the gene matches: 1. The time point is: persistent/refractory GD, antithyroid drugs over 5 years with positive TRAb. Scientists built the TCR library using RNA that was extracted from PBMCs.

The source is a female donor with Graves disease. The source was peripheral blood mononuclear cells (PBMCs), collected when the disease was refractory, from a patient treated with antithyroid drugs. The genes are TRBV4-3 and TRBJ2-5; 7 nucleotides match TRBD2. The CDR3 region has the DNA TGCGCCAGCAGCCAAGTCGGGGGGGAGACCCAGTACTTC. Its translation: CASSQVGGETQYF.